One and the same sample provided the 9 T cell receptor beta chains below, sequenced in a study of cytomegalovirus exposure and HLA in healthy donors (dated by TCRdb to the late 2010s). Library creation used the immunoSEQ multiplex PCR assay. For the multiplex PCR, a mixture combining 60 forward primers for TCR Vbeta segments and 13 reverse primers for TCR Jbeta segments was used. Sourced from immuneACCESS, this table was stored by TCRdb with only in-frame sequences that have V and J called. A share of the clones is absent; for the studies checked, an unresolved V gene accounts for under half, and the remainder has no known explanation. The sample records some 270,000 clones, over 90% of which are singletons. In total, the top ten clones hold about 1.7% of the sample. The source material was PBMCs. The receptors derive from a girl aged 2-10 years in good health and CMV-seronegative.

A single count supports this clone. The chain uses TRBV6-1 and TRBJ2-3, with TRBD2 matching 9 bases. The V gene end was trimmed by 3 bases and the J gene end by 4 bases; junction bases not matched to a gene: 8. Germline V CDR1 and CDR2: MNHNS, SASEGT. The CDR3 runs to 16 residues. The CDR3 loop is CASSEFSGGAADTQYF. The CDR3 DNA reads as TGTGCCAGCAGTGAGTTTAGCGGGGGAGCGGCAGATACGCAGTATTTT.

V and J are TRBV2 and TRBJ1-1, with D maybe TRBD1 (5 bases). V lost 6 bases and J 6 bases, leaving 17 bases between the germline ends. Germline loops: CDR1 SNHLY, CDR2 FYNNEI. The CDR3 is 14 amino acids. The CDR3 sequence: CASRGRDILAEAFF. In DNA form, the CDR3 reads TGTGCCAGCAGGGGCAGGGATATTTTGGCTGAAGCTTTCTTT.

The chain links TRBV10-1 to TRBJ1-2; D might be TRBD1 (5 bases). The CDR3 covers 11 residues. Germline assignment: CDR1 WNHNN and CDR2 SYGVQD (reference sequence). V dropped 6 bases and J dropped 7 bases, with 9 bases sitting between them. In nucleotides, the CDR3 is TGCGCCAGCAGGAGGACATTTGGCTACACCTTC. Translation gives CASRRTFGYTF.

This clone was seen a handful of times. The chain carries TRBV19 and TRBJ2-7; 7 bases match TRBD1. The CDR3 is made up of 15 amino acids. Germline V gives CDR1 LNHDA, CDR2 SQIVND (reference sequence). Trimming cost V 8 bases and J 4 bases; bases outside gene matches: 14. The CDR3 spells CASSSGQEKSYEQYF. The CDR3, as DNA: TGTGCCAGTTCTAGTGGACAGGAAAAATCGTACGAGCAGTACTTC.

The V and J genes are TRBV28 and TRBJ1-5; D gene uncertain. CDR1 is MDHEN and CDR2 is SYDVKM in the germline V gene. Trimming shortened V by 9 bases and J by 0 bases, and 12 bases separated the two germline ends. This CDR3 is 14 amino acids long. DNA for the CDR3: TGTGCCAGGAACGTGGAGAATAGCAATCAGCCCCAGCATTTT. Translation gives CARNVENSNQPQHF.

This chain connects TRBV19 to TRBJ1-1; D unclear. Germline V CDR1 and CDR2: LNHDA, SQIVND (reference sequence). The CDR3 loop spans 13 amino acids. V was pared by 5 bases and J by 1 base, with 8 bases between. Here the CDR3 reads CASSATGNTEAFF. The CDR3 DNA is TGTGCCAGTAGTGCTACGGGGAACACTGAAGCTTTCTTT.

The V and J genes are TRBV6-1 and TRBJ2-4; D is possibly TRBD2 (6 bases). Germline V gene data show CDR1 as MNHNS and CDR2 as SASEGT. The V end was cut by 0 bases, the J end by 5 bases, with 11 bases between. The CDR3 covers 15 residues. CDR3 loop: CASSEAWGVENIQYF. The CDR3, as DNA: TGTGCCAGCAGTGAAGCGTGGGGGGTTGAAAACATTCAGTACTTC.

For the CDR3, the DNA is TGTGCCAGCAGCCACGGACAGGGGGCCACCGGGGAGCTGTTTTTT. Amino acids: CASSHGQGATGELFF. The chain recombines TRBV5-4 with TRBJ2-2, with TRBD1 matching over 11 bases. The CDR3 sequence is 15 residues long. V was pared by 4 bases and J by 4 bases, with 3 bases of the junction left unmatched. Germline V gene sequence: CDR1 SGHNT, CDR2 YYREEE (reference sequence).

The CDR3, as DNA: TGTGCCAGCAGCTTAGTAGGGACTAGCGGGATCGAGCAGTACTTC. Amino acid sequence: CASSLVGTSGIEQYF. The chain uses TRBV11-2 and TRBJ2-7, with TRBD2 matching over 13 bases. Germline V lookup: CDR1 SGHAT, CDR2 FQNNGV. The CDR3 consists of 15 residues. V lost 1 base, J lost 6 bases, and 3 bases stayed unmatched.